Following are 28 T cell receptor beta chains from one sample sequenced in a study of shared clonotypes between healthy human individuals. Terminally differentiated effector memory CD45RA+ cells were left out of the naive CD8 fraction, which was CD45RO-negative and positively selected for CCR7. Clones were read by immunoSEQ multiplex PCR, and TCRdb kept only the in-frame ones, dropping some. The table has 1.5 million to 2.5 million clones, approximately 94% seen once. What was sequenced was naive CD8+ T cells sorted from blood. These receptors originate from a man aged 18 to 30 in good health.

The chain carries TRBV7-9 and TRBJ2-1; 8 positions agree with TRBD1. With V trimmed by 4 bases and J by 2 bases, 4 bases remained unmatched. Germline V gene data show CDR1 as SEHNR and CDR2 as FQNEAQ (reference sequence). CDR3 length equals 15 residues. The CDR3 DNA follows: TGTGCCAGCAGCTCACAGGGGGGCACCTACAATGAGCAGTTCTTC. It encodes CASSSQGGTYNEQFF.

The chain is built from TRBV28 and TRBJ2-1; D ambiguous. The germline CDR1 and CDR2 sequences are MDHEN and SYDVKM. Trimming left V 1 base short and J 4 bases short, with 5 bases between. The CDR3 runs 13 residues. The CDR3 DNA reads TGTGCCAGCAGTTTATTTCGTTACAATGAGCAGTTCTTC. This sequence encodes CASSLFRYNEQFF.

The chain employs TRBV28 and TRBJ1-5; D is possibly TRBD1 (5 bases). There are 17 residues in the CDR3. V shed 2 bases and J shed 0 bases, with 14 bases lying between them. CDR1 and CDR2 from the germline V gene are MDHEN and SYDVKM. CDR3 sequence reads: CASSLPGEAYSNQPQHF. CDR3 nucleotide sequence: TGTGCCAGCAGTTTACCGGGGGAGGCATATAGCAATCAGCCCCAGCATTTT.

The chain is built from TRBV7-9 and TRBJ2-7; a possible D gene is TRBD2 (6 bases). The germline V gene has CDR1 SEHNR and CDR2 FQNEAQ (reference sequence). The CDR3 totals 13 residues. The V gene lost 6 bases and the J gene lost 3 bases, with 12 bases spanning the gap. The CDR3: CASRDGRFYEQYF. Written as DNA, the CDR3 is TGTGCCAGCAGGGACGGGAGATTCTACGAGCAGTACTTC.

V gene TRBV11-2 combines with J gene TRBJ2-7, with TRBD1 identical over 7 bases. This CDR3 has 16 amino acids. CDR1 is SGHAT, CDR2 FQNNGV, per germline. V lost 0 bases and J lost 2; bases outside the gene matches: 7. The CDR3 is CASSLDPPDRAYEQYF. The CDR3 DNA sequence: TGTGCCAGCAGCTTAGACCCGCCCGACAGGGCCTACGAGCAGTACTTC.

The rearrangement uses TRBV7-2 and TRBJ2-5; D ambiguous. The CDR3 extends over 15 amino acids. V was pared by 2 bases and J by 1 base, with 11 bases between. CDR1 SGHTA and CDR2 FQGNSA come from the germline V gene. The CDR3 DNA is TGTGCCAGCAGCTTATCCCACCGACCCCAAGAGACCCAGTACTTC. Protein sequence: CASSLSHRPQETQYF.

This clone was seen a single time. The rearrangement joins TRBV5-1 to TRBJ2-5; D is ambiguous. This CDR3 spans 12 amino acids. V was clipped by 1 base and J by 3 bases, with 4 bases between them. Per the germline V gene, CDR1 is SGHRS and CDR2 is YFSETQ. In DNA form, the CDR3 reads TGCGCCAGCAGCTTGACAGAAGAGACCCAGTACTTC. Amino acids: CASSLTEETQYF.

The rearrangement joins TRBV18 to TRBJ1-2, with 8 bases identical to TRBD1. V was pared by 3 bases and J by 3 bases, with 6 bases of the junction left unmatched. The length of the CDR3 is 15 residues. Per the germline V gene, CDR1 is KGHSH and CDR2 is LQKENI. DNA of the CDR3: TGTGCCAGCTCACCGACAGGGGCAGGGGACTATGGCTACACCTTC. Amino acids: CASSPTGAGDYGYTF.

V usage is TRBV29-1 and J usage is TRBJ2-7, with a weak D call TRBD1 (6 bases). V gave up 4 bases and J gave up 3 bases, with 16 bases separating them. Germline-derived CDR1 and CDR2 are SQVTM and ANQGSEA. CDR3 length: 14 amino acids. Here the CDR3 DNA reads TGCAGCGTTGGTCCCGGGACACCTGGCTACGAGCAGTACTTC. Translating gives CSVGPGTPGYEQYF.

This clone was recorded a few times. The chain couples TRBV28 to TRBJ1-1, with a possible D match to TRBD1 (5 bases). The CDR3 has 15 residues. Germline assignment: CDR1 MDHEN and CDR2 SYDVKM. The V gene lost 4 bases and the J gene lost 2 bases, with 14 bases spanning the gap. The CDR3 nucleotides are TGTGCCAGCAGTTCAGGGTCCTCGGTTAACACTGAAGCTTTCTTT. Encoded protein: CASSSGSSVNTEAFF.

The V call is TRBV6-5, the J call TRBJ2-5, with TRBD2 matching 13 bases. This CDR3 comprises 15 residues. CDR1 and CDR2 from the germline V gene are MNHEY and SVGAGI. The V segment lost 7 bases and the J segment 5 bases; nucleotides outside the gene matches: 7. Written as DNA, the CDR3 is TGTGCCAGCAAAAGACTAGCGGGAGGCCTGGAGACCCAGTACTTC. Translation: CASKRLAGGLETQYF.

V gene TRBV27 combines with J gene TRBJ2-2, with a tentative D call TRBD2 (6 bases). Trimming pared 7 bases from V and 1 base from J, leaving 16 bases between. CDR3 length equals 16 residues. The germline V gene has CDR1 MNHEY and CDR2 SMNVEV (reference sequence). The CDR3 loop is CASTLLGTLNTGELFF. CDR3 in DNA: TGTGCCAGCACCCTCTTAGGGACTTTGAACACCGGGGAGCTGTTTTTT.

Concerning this clone: Other DNA sequences of this sample code for an identical CDR3. The chain employs TRBV25-1 and TRBJ2-7; TRBD2 aligns across 12 bases. CDR1 and CDR2 (germline): MGHDK, SYGVNS. This CDR3 is built from 13 residues. The V gene end was trimmed by 6 bases and the J gene end by 3 bases; junction bases not matched to a gene: 0. This CDR3 reads CASRTSGSYEQYF. DNA of the CDR3: TGTGCCAGCAGGACTAGCGGGAGCTACGAGCAGTACTTC.

The chain is built from TRBV30 and TRBJ2-7; 10 bases are shared with TRBD1. Germline V gene sequence: CDR1 GTSNPN, CDR2 SVGIG (reference sequence). The V segment lost 0 bases and the J segment 4 bases; nucleotides outside the gene matches: 9. CDR3 length: 16 amino acids. As DNA, the CDR3 is TGTGCCTGGAGTGTAGGGGGACAGGGGCTACCGTACGAGCAGTACTTC. Amino acids: CAWSVGGQGLPYEQYF.

CDR3 sequence: CASSPGITGGEEQYF. Written as DNA, the CDR3 is TGCGCCAGCAGCCCTGGCATAACGGGAGGGGAAGAGCAGTACTTC. This chain uses TRBV4-3 with TRBJ2-7, with 8 bases matching TRBD2. Trimming removed 4 bases from V and 7 bases from J; junction bases left unmatched: 12. Germline V gene data show CDR1 as LGHNA and CDR2 as YSLEER. This CDR3 has 15 amino acids.

The rearrangement joins TRBV13 to TRBJ2-7, with 8 bases matching TRBD1. V trimming: 5 bases; J trimming: 2 bases; junction bases outside the gene matches: 8. Germline values: CDR1 PRHDT, CDR2 FYEKMQ (reference sequence). There are 15 residues in the CDR3. The chain's CDR3 is CASSPWTGKTYEQYF. The CDR3 nucleotides are TGTGCCAGCAGCCCGTGGACAGGGAAAACCTACGAGCAGTACTTC.

The DNA for the CDR3 is TGCGCCAGCAGCCTGAGAACAGGGGGCGATGGCTACACCTTC. Its protein is CASSLRTGGDGYTF. The gene calls are TRBV5-1 and TRBJ1-2, with TRBD1 identical over 9 bases. The CDR3 runs to 14 residues. The V gene end was trimmed by 4 bases and the J gene end by 6 bases; junction bases not matched to a gene: 7. The germline CDR1 and CDR2 sequences are SGHRS and YFSETQ.

This chain links TRBV11-2 with TRBJ2-3, with 7 bases fitting TRBD1. With V trimmed by 1 base and J by 2 bases, 9 bases remained unmatched. The germline gives CDR1 SGHAT, CDR2 FQNNGV. The CDR3 has 17 residues. The CDR3 nucleotides are TGTGCCAGCAGCTTAGTCAAGGGGGCTTCAACCACAGATACGCAGTATTTT. As protein: CASSLVKGASTTDTQYF. The full variable domain, rest sourced from reference TRBV11-2 and TRBJ2-3, is EAGVAQSPRYKIIEKRQSVAFWCNPISGHATLYWYQQILGQGPKLLIQFQNNGVVDDSQLPKDRFSAERLKGVDSTLKIQPAKLEDSAVYLCASSLVKGASTTDTQYFGPGTRLTVL.

CDR3 in amino acids: CASSRQGSLLGGELFF. The CDR3 DNA is TGTGCCAGCAGCCGACAGGGTTCCCTCCTTGGGGGGGAGCTGTTTTTT. The chain joins TRBV13 to TRBJ2-2, with TRBD1 matching over 7 bases. CDR1 is PRHDT, CDR2 FYEKMQ, per germline (reference sequence). CDR3 length equals 16 residues. Trimming removed 5 bases from V and 8 bases from J; junction bases left unmatched: 14.

The chain recombines TRBV29-1 with TRBJ2-4, with D uncertain. This CDR3 spans 10 amino acids. CDR1 is SQVTM and CDR2 is ANQGSEA in the germline V gene. Between the trimmed V and J ends, which lost 6 bases and 9 bases, there was a span of 9 bases. For the CDR3, the DNA is TGCAGCGTGATTAATGGCATTCAGTACTTC. This codes for CSVINGIQYF. Complete variable domain (other parts from reference TRBV29-1 and TRBJ2-4): SAVISQKPSRDICQRGTSLTIQCQVDSQVTMMFWYRQQPGQSLTLIATANQGSEATYESGFVIDKFPISRPNLTFSTLTVSNMSPEDSSIYLCSVINGIQYFGAGTRLSVL.

V and J are TRBV5-6 and TRBJ1-5; possibly TRBD1 for D (5 bases). The CDR3 runs 16 residues. Germline CDR1 is SGHDT and CDR2 is YYEEEE. V lost 2 bases and J 0 bases, leaving 12 bases between the germline ends. The CDR3 here is CASSFGGSYSNQPQHF. CDR3 coding DNA: TGTGCCAGCAGCTTTGGGGGGTCCTATAGCAATCAGCCCCAGCATTTT.

The chain recombines TRBV9 with TRBJ2-3; no firm D call. The CDR3 totals 12 residues. V gave up 2 bases and J gave up 4 bases, with 5 bases separating them. Germline V lookup: CDR1 SGDLS, CDR2 YYNGEE. In DNA form, the CDR3 reads TGTGCCAGCAGCGTGTTGGCAGATACGCAGTATTTT. This encodes CASSVLADTQYF.

This sequence joins TRBV13 and TRBJ1-3; possible D gene TRBD1, 6 bases. Trimming left V 2 bases short and J 1 base short, with 12 bases between. The CDR3 spans 16 residues. Germline V gives CDR1 PRHDT, CDR2 FYEKMQ (reference sequence). The CDR3 nucleotides are TGTGCCAGCAGCTTATCGGGGGGCTTGTCTGGAAACACCATATATTTT. Translated, it gives CASSLSGGLSGNTIYF.

The rearrangement links TRBV5-6 to TRBJ2-7, with 8 nucleotides matching TRBD1. The V gene end was trimmed by 0 bases and the J gene end by 6 bases; junction bases not matched to a gene: 5. The CDR3 totals 14 residues. In germline, CDR1 is SGHDT, CDR2 YYEEEE. The CDR3 region has the DNA TGTGCCAGCAGCTTGGCGACAGGGGTTAGCGAGCAGTACTTC. Its protein product is CASSLATGVSEQYF.

As DNA, the CDR3 is TGTGCCAGCAGTCCTACAGTGGACTATGGCTACACCTTC. Its protein product is CASSPTVDYGYTF. The chain is built from TRBV11-2 and TRBJ1-2; D remains unclear. V gave up 6 bases and J gave up 3 bases, with 11 bases separating them. The length of the CDR3 is 13 residues. CDR1 and CDR2 (germline): SGHAT, FQNNGV.

Of note for this clone: Other DNA variants within this sample encode the same CDR3. This chain uses TRBV27 with TRBJ1-5, with D possibly being TRBD1 (5 bases). CDR1 MNHEY and CDR2 SMNVEV come from the germline V gene (reference sequence). The CDR3 loop spans 14 amino acids. Trimming took off 6 bases at V and 4 bases at J, with 13 bases between the two ends. Here the CDR3 reads CASRPAGSNQPQHF. CDR3 in DNA: TGTGCCAGCAGGCCGGCAGGGTCGAATCAGCCCCAGCATTTT.

The chain uses TRBV30 and TRBJ1-2; no clear D. This CDR3 has 12 residues. The V end lost 0 bases, the J end lost 4 bases, and 6 bases lay between the germline ends. CDR1 GTSNPN and CDR2 SVGIG come from the germline V gene (reference sequence). The DNA of the CDR3 is TGTGCCTGGAGTGTGCTGGCCTATGGCTACACCTTC. Protein sequence: CAWSVLAYGYTF.

The V gene is TRBV6-6, the J gene TRBJ1-5; unclear D gene. Germline V gene data show CDR1 as MNHNY and CDR2 as SVGAGI (reference sequence). The CDR3 sequence is 16 residues long. Trimming stripped 5 bases from V and 0 bases from J, with 14 bases between. The CDR3 protein is CASSGEDGISNQPQHF. DNA for the CDR3: TGTGCCAGCAGTGGAGAGGACGGAATTAGCAATCAGCCCCAGCATTTT.